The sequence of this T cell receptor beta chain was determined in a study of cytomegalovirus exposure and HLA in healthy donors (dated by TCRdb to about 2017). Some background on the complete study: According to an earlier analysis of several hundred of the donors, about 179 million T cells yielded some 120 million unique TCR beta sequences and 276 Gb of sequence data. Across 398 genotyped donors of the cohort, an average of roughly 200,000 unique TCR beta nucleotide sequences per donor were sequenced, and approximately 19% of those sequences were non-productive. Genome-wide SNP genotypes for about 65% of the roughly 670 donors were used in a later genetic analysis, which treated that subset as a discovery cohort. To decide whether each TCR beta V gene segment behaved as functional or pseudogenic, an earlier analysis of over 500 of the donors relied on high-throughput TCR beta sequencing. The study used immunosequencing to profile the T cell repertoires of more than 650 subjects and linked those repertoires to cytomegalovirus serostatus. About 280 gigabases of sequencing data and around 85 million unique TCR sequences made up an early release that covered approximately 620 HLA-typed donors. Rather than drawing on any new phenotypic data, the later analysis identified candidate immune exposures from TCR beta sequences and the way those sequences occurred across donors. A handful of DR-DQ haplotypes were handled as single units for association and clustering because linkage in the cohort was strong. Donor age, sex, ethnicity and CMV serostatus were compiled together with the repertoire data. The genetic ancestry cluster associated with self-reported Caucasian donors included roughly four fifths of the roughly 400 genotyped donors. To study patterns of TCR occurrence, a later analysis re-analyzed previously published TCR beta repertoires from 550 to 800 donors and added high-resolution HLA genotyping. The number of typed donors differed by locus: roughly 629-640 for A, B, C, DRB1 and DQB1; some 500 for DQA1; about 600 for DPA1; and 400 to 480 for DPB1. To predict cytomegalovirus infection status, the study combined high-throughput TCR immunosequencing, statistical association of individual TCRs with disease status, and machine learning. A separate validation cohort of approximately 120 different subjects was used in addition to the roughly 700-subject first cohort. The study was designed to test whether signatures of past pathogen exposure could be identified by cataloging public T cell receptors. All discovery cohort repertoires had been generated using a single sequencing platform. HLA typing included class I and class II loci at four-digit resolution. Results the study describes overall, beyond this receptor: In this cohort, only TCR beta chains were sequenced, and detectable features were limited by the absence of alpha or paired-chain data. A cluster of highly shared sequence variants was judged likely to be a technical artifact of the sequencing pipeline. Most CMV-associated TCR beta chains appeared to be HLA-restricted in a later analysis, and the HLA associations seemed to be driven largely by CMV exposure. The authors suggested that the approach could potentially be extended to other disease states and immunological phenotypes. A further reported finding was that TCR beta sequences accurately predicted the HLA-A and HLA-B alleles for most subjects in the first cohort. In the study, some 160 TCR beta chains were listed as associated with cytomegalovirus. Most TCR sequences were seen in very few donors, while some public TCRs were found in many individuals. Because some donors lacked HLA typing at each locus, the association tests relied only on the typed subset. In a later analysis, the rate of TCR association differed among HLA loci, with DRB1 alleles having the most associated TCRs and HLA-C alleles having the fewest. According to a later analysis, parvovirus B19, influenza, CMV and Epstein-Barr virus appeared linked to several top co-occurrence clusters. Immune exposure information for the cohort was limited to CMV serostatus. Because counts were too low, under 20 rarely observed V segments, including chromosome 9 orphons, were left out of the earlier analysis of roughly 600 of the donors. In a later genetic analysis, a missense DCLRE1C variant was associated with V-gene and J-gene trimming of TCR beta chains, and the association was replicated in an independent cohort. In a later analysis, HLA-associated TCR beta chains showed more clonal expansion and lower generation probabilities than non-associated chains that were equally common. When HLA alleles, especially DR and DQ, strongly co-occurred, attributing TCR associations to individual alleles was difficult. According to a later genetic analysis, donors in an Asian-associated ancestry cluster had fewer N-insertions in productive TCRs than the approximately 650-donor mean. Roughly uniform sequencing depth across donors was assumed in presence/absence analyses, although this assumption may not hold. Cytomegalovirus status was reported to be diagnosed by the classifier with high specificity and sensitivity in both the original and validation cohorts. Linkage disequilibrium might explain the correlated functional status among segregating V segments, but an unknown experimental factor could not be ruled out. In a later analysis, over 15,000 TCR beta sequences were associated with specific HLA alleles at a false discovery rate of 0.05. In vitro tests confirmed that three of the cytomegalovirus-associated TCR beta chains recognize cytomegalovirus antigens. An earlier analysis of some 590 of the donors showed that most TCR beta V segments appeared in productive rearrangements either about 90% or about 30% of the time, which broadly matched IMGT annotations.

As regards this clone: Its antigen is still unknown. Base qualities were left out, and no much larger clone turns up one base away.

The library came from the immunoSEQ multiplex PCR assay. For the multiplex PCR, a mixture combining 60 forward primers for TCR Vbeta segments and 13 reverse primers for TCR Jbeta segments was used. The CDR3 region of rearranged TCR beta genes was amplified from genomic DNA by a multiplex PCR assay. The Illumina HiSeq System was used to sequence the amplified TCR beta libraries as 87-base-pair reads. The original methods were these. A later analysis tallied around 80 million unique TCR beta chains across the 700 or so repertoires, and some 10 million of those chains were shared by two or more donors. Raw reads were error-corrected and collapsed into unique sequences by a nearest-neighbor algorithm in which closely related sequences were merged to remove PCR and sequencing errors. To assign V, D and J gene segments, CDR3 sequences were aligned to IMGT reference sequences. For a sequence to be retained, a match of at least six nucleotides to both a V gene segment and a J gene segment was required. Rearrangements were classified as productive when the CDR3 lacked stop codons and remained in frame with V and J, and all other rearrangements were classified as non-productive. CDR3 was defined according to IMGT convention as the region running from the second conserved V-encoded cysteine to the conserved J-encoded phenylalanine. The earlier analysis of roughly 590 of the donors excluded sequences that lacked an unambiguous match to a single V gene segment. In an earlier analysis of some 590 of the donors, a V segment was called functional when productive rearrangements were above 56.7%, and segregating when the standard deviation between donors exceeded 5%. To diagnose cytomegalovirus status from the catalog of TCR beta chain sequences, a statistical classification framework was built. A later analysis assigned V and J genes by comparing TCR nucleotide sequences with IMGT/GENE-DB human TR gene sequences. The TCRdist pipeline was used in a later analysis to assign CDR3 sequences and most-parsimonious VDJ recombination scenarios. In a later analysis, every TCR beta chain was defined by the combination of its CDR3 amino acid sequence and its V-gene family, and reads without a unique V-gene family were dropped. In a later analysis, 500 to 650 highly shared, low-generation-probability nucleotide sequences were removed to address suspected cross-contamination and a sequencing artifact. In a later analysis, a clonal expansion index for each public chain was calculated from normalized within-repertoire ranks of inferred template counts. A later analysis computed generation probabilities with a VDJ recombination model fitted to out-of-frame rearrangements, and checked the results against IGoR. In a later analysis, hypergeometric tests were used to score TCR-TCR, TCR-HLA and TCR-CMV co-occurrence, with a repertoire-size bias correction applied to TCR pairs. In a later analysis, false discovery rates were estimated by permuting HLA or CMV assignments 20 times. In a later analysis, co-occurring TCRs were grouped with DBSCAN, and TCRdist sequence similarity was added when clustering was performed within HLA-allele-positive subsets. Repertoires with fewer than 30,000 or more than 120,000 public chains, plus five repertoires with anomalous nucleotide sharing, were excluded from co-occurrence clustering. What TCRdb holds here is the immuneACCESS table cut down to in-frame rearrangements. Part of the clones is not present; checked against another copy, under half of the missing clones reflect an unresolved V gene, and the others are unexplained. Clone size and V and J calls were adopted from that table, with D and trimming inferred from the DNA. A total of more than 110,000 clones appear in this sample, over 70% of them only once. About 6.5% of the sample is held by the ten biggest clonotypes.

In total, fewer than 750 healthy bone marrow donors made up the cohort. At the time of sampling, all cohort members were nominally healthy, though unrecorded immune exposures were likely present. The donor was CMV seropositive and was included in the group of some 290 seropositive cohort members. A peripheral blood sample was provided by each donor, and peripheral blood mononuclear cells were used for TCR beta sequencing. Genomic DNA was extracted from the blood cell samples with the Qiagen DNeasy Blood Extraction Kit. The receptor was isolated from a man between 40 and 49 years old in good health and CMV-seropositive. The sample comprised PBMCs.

The sequenced DNA: TGTGCCAGCAGTGATGACAGCTCCTATAATTCACCCCTCCACTTT. Its protein product is CASSDDSSYNSPLHF. Recombination joined TRBV2 with TRBJ1-6; a tentative D match to TRBD1 spans 5 bases. The CDR3 holds 15 amino acids from the cysteine to the phenylalanine. This entry keeps only the CDR3 DNA: 45 bases, framed from base 1. The germline V gene encodes CDR1 SNHLY and CDR2 FYNNEI. The V end loses 3 bases and the J end loses 0 bases, and a stretch of 6 bases separates them.